The 13 T cell receptor beta chains in this list originate from one sample, sequenced in a study of CD8 T cells in ankylosing spondylitis. Each CDR3 protein is one row after TCRdb ran MiXCR on the 5' RACE reads. The repertoire holds under 250,000 distinct CDR3 sequences, with roughly a tenth as singletons. Sequencing input: blood, either unsorted or a sorted T cell fraction (not recorded which). These receptors came from a male donor with ankylosing spondylitis or in good health (not recorded which).

In its sample, this clonotype was seen many times. This chain links TRBV20-1 with TRBJ2-7; TRBD1 agrees at 9 bases. The CDR3 length is 14 residues. V shed 3 bases, J shed 2 bases, and the junction held 5 bases outside the gene matches. Germline V CDR1 and CDR2: DFQATT, SNEGSKA (reference sequence). In nucleotides, the CDR3 is TGCAGTGCTAGGAGGACAGGGGAAACCTACGAGCAGTACTTC. This translates into CSARRTGETYEQYF.

This chain uses TRBV20-1 with TRBJ2-1, with unresolved D. V was trimmed by 5 bases and J by 7 bases, leaving 12 bases between them. Germline assignment: CDR1 DFQATT and CDR2 SNEGSKA (reference sequence). The CDR3 length is 12 residues. The CDR3 DNA reads TGCAGTGCTGCCTTAGTAGTAAATGAGCAGTTCTTC. This codes for CSAALVVNEQFF.

This clonotype was counted ten times or more. The V call is TRBV12-3 or TRBV12-4, the J call TRBJ1-1; D gene uncertain. V was clipped by 6 bases and J by 4 bases, with 9 bases between them. This CDR3 region has 12 residues. CDR3 nucleotide sequence: TGTGCCAGCAGGGTGTCTAGCACTGAAGCTTTCTTT. It is translated as CASRVSSTEAFF.

V gene TRBV5-1 combines with J gene TRBJ2-5; TRBD2 agrees at 15 bases. Germline lookup yields CDR1 SGHRS and CDR2 YFSETQ. This CDR3 has 16 amino acids. V was clipped by 4 bases and J by 4 bases; unmatched bases: 5. The CDR3 is CASSQGLAGGTETQYF. The CDR3 bases are TGCGCCAGCAGCCAAGGACTAGCGGGGGGGACAGAGACCCAGTACTTC.

The sample holds a few counts of this clonotype. J is TRBJ2-1 and V is TRBV11-3, with 8 bases lining up with TRBD1. Per germline, CDR1 SGHNT and CDR2 YENEEA. V was pared by 5 bases and J by 7 bases, with 7 bases of the junction left unmatched. The CDR3 consists of 14 residues. This chain's CDR3 is CASSILRQGNEQFF. In DNA, the CDR3 is TGTGCCAGCAGCATCCTCCGACAGGGGAATGAGCAGTTCTTC.

This clonotype has at least ten counts. V is TRBV12-3 or TRBV12-4 and J is TRBJ2-3; 8 nucleotides match TRBD1. Trimming took 7 bases from V and 8 from J; bases not matched to a gene: 8. This CDR3 comprises 13 residues. The CDR3 reads CASTSGGWGTQYF. CDR3 sequence (DNA): TGTGCCAGCACCTCAGGGGGCTGGGGTACGCAGTATTTT.

This clonotype was observed at least ten times. The chain uses TRBV5-6 and TRBJ1-4; D gene unclear. CDR3 size: 14 residues. Looked up from germline, CDR1 is SGHDT and CDR2 is YYEEEE. V dropped 4 bases and J dropped 8 bases, with 15 bases sitting between them. The CDR3 loop is CASSAEPGPEKLFF. The CDR3 DNA follows: TGTGCCAGCAGCGCGGAACCAGGACCAGAAAAACTGTTTTTT.

This clonotype was counted ten times or more. The V gene is TRBV10-3, the J gene TRBJ1-4; 10 positions agree with TRBD1. The CDR3 totals 16 residues. Germline-derived CDR1 and CDR2 are ENHRY and SYGVKD. V gave up 10 bases and J gave up 5 bases; unmatched junction bases: 13. CDR3 sequence reads: CATHKTGTGDNEKLFF. The CDR3 nucleotides are TGTGCCACCCACAAAACCGGGACAGGGGACAATGAAAAACTGTTTTTT.

The V call is TRBV18, the J call TRBJ2-5; 8 positions agree with TRBD1. This CDR3 has 15 amino acids. Germline V gene sequence: CDR1 KGHSH, CDR2 LQKENI. V lost 2 bases and J lost 0; bases outside the gene matches: 2. The CDR3 bases are TGTGCCAGCTCACCAAGGACAGGGAACCAAGAGACCCAGTACTTC. Amino acid sequence: CASSPRTGNQETQYF.

The table lists this clonotype with many counts. The rearrangement joins TRBV6-2 or TRBV6-3 to TRBJ2-5; 12 bases are a match to TRBD2. The CDR3 has 18 residues. In germline, CDR1 is MNHEY, CDR2 SVGEGT. V was clipped by 3 bases and J by 5 bases; unmatched bases: 13. CDR3 in amino acids: CASSYPQRRLAGDETQYF. In DNA, the CDR3 is TGTGCCAGCAGTTATCCCCAACGAAGACTAGCGGGAGATGAGACCCAGTACTTC.

This clonotype occurred many times. V gene TRBV20-1 combines with J gene TRBJ2-7; TRBD1 is a possible D gene (6 bases). Between the trimmed V and J ends, which lost 5 bases and 4 bases, there was a span of 12 bases. The V gene's germline CDR1 is DFQATT and CDR2 SNEGSKA (reference sequence). This CDR3 comprises 12 residues. This chain's CDR3 is CSASTGMYEQYF. In nucleotides, the CDR3 is TGCAGTGCTTCAACAGGGATGTACGAGCAGTACTTC.

About this clonotype: This may come from a read error, since a much larger clone is one base off. The CDR3 sequence: CASSSPGTGNQPQHF. Written as DNA, the CDR3 is TGTGCCAGCAGCTCCCCCGGGACAGGGAATCAGCCCCAGCATTTT. V gene TRBV7-9 combines with J gene TRBJ1-5; the match to TRBD1 covers 9 bases. The germline gives CDR1 SEHNR, CDR2 FQNEAQ (reference sequence). This CDR3 region has 15 residues. The J segment lost 4 bases and the V segment lost 4 bases, leaving 5 bases of the junction unmatched.

This clonotype was seen many times. The CDR3 protein is CASKPGSNTGELFF. The CDR3 region has the DNA TGTGCCAGCAAGCCGGGATCGAACACCGGGGAGCTGTTTTTT. The genes are TRBV7-9 and TRBJ2-2, with D maybe TRBD2 (5 bases). This CDR3 region has 14 residues. V was cut by 7 bases and J by 0 bases, with 9 bases left in between. Per the germline V gene, CDR1 is SEHNR and CDR2 is FQNEAQ (reference sequence). Drawing the rest from reference TRBV7-9 and TRBJ2-2, the complete variable domain is DTGVSQNPRHKITKRGQNVTFRCDPISEHNRLYWYRQTLGQGPEFLTYFQNEAQLEKSRLLSDRFSAERPKGSFSTLEIQRTEQGDSAMYLCASKPGSNTGELFFGEGSRLTVL.